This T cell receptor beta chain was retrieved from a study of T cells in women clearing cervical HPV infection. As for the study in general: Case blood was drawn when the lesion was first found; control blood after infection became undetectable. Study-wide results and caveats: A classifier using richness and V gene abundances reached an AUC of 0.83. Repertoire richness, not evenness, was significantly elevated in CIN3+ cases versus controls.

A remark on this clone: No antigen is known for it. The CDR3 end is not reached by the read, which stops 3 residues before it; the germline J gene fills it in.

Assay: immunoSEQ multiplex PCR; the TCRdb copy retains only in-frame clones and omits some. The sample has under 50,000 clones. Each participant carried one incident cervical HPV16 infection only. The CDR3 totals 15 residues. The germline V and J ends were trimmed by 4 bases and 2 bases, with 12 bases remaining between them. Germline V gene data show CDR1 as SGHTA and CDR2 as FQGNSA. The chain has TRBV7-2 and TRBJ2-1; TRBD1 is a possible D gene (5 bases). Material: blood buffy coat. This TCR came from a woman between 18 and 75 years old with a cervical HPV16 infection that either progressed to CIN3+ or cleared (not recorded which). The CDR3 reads CASSYQGTAYNEQFF. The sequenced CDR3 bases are TGTGCCAGCAGCTACCAGGGAACGGCCTACAATGAG.